This T cell receptor (beta chain) was captured in a study of neoadjuvant nivolumab and ipilimumab in lung cancer. Assay used: immunoSEQ multiplex PCR; TCRdb lists only in-frame clones, some missing. The data show tens of thousands of clones, with roughly nine tenths seen just once and around 2.2% held by the top ten. V lost 0 bases and J lost 2, with 12 bases in between. The CDR3 spans 16 residues. Germline values: CDR1 SGDLS, CDR2 YYNGEE. The chain uses TRBV9 and TRBJ2-1, with a tentative D call TRBD2 (6 bases). The receptor was derived from an adult with non-small cell lung cancer. The specimen was peripheral blood, collected after neoadjuvant nivolumab, alone or with ipilimumab, at or shortly before surgery. This CDR3 is CASSVAVGGAYNEQFF. The CDR3 coding sequence is TGTGCCAGCAGCGTAGCTGTCGGGGGAGCCTACAATGAGCAGTTCTTC.